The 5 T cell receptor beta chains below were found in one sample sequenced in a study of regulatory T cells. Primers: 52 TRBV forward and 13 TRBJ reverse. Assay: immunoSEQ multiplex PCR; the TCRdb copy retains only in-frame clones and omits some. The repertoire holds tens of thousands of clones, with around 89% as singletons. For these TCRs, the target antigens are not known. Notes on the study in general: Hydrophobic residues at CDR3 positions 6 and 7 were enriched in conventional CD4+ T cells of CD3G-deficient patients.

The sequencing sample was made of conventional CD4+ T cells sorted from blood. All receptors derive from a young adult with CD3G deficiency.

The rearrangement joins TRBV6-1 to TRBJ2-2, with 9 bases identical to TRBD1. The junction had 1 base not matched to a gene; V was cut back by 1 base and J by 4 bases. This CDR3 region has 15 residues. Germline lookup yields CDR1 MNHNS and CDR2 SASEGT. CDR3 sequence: CASSEGDRATGELFF. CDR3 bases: TGTGCCAGCAGTGAAGGGGACAGGGCCACCGGGGAGCTGTTTTTT.

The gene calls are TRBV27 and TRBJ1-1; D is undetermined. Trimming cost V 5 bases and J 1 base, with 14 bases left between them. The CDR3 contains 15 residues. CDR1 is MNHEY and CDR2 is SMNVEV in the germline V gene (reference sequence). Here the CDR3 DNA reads TGTGCCAGCAGTCCAAGCGTGGGGAGGAACACTGAAGCTTTCTTT. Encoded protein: CASSPSVGRNTEAFF.

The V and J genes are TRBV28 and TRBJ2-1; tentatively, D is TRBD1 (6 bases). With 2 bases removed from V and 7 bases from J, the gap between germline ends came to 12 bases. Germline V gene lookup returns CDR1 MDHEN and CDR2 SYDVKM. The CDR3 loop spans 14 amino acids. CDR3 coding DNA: TGTGCCAGCAGTTTAAGGGACATTAGGAATGAGCAGTTCTTC. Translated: CASSLRDIRNEQFF.

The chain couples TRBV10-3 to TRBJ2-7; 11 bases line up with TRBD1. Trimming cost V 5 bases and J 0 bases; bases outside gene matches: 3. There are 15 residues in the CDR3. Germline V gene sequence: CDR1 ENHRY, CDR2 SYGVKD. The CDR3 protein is CAISSGQGDSYEQYF. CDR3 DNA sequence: TGTGCCATCAGTTCGGGACAGGGGGACTCCTACGAGCAGTACTTC.

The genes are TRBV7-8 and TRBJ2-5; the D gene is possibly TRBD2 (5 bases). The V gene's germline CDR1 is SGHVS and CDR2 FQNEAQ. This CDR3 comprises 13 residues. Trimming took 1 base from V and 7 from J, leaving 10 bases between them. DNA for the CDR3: TGTGCCAGCAGCTTAGGACTCGAGGGGACCCAGTACTTC. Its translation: CASSLGLEGTQYF.